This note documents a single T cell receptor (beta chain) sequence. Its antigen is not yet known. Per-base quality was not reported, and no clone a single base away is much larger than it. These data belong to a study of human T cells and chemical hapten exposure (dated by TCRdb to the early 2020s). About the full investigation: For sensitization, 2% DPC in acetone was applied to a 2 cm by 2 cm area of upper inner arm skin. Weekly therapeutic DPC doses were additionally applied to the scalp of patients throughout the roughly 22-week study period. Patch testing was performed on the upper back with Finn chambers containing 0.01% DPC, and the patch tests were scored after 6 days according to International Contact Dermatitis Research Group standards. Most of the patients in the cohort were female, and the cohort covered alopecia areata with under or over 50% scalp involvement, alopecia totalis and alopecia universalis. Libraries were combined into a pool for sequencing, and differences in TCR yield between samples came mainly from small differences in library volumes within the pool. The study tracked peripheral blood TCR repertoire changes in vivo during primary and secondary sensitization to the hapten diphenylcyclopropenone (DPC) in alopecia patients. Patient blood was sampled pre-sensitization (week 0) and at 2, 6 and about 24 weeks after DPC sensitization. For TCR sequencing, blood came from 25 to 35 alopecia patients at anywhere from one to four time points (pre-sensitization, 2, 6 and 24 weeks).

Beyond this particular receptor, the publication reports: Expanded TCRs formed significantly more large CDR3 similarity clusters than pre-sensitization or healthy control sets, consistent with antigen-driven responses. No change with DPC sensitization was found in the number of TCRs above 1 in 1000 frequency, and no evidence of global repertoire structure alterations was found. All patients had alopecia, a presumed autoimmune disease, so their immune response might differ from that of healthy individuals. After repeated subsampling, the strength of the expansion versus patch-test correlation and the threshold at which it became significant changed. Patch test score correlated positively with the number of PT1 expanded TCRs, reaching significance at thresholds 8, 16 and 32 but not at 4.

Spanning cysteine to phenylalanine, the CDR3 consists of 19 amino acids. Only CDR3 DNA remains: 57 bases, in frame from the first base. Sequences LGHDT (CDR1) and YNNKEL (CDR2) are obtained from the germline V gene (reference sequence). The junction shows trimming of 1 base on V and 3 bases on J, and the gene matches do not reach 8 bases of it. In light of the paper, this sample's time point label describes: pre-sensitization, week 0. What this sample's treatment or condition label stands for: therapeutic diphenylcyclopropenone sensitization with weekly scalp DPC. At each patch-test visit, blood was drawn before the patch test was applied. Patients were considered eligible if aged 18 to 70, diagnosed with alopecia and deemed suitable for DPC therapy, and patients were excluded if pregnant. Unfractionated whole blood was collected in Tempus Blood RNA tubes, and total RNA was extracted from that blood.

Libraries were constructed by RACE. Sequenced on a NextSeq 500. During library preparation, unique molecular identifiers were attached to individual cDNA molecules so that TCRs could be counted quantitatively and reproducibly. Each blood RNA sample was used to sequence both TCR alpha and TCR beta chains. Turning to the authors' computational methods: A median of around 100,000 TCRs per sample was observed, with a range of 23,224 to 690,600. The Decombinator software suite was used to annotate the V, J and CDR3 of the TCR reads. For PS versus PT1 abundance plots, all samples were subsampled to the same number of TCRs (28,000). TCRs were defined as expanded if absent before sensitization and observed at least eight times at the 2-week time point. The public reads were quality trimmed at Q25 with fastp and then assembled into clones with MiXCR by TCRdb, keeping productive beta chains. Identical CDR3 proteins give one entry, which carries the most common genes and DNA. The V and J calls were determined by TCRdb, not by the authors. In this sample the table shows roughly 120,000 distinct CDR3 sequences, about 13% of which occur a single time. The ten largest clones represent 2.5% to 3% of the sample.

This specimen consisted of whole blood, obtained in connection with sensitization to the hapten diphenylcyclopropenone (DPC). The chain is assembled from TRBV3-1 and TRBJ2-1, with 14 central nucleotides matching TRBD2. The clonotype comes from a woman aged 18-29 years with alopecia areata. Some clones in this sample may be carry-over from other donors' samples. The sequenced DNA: TGTGCCAGCAGCCAAGTGCAGACTAGCGGGGGGGCCTACTACAATGAGCAGTTCTTC. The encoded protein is CASSQVQTSGGAYYNEQFF.